The 28 T cell receptor beta chains below were found in one sample sequenced in a study of a mutant IDH1 vaccine in newly diagnosed glioma. Time point denoted: baseline, week 1 (first vaccination visit). The treatment is: pre-vaccination baseline after standard-of-care therapy. The protocol was immunoSEQ multiplex PCR, while the TCRdb copy is restricted to in-frame clones and leaves out a portion. Of tens of thousands of clones in the sample, about nine tenths were seen once. The sequencing here drew on PBMCs, taken from a glioma patient treated with radiotherapy, temozolomide or both. These receptors all stem from a man aged 40-50 years with glioma.

This chain links TRBV29-1 with TRBJ1-2; TRBD1 matches 9 bases. V dropped 1 base and J dropped 6; count of bases not matched to a gene: 12. This CDR3 region has 16 residues. The germline CDR1 and CDR2 sequences are SQVTM and ANQGSEA. This chain's CDR3 is CSVEVSGQGIWHGYTF. In nucleotides, the CDR3 is TGCAGCGTTGAAGTTAGTGGACAGGGGATCTGGCATGGCTACACCTTC.

The genes are TRBV13 and TRBJ2-2, with D possibly matching TRBD2 (6 bases). Trimming shortened V by 6 bases and J by 5 bases, and 10 bases separated the two germline ends. Germline CDR1 is PRHDT and CDR2 is FYEKMQ (reference sequence). The CDR3 totals 13 residues. DNA for the CDR3: TGTGCCAGCAGAAGGGCGGGAACCGGGGAGCTGTTTTTT. This encodes CASRRAGTGELFF.

This clone appeared a few times. The chain has TRBV2 and TRBJ2-1; D perhaps matches TRBD2 (6 bases). Per the germline V gene, CDR1 is SNHLY and CDR2 is FYNNEI. V shed 7 bases and J shed 9 bases, with 28 bases lying between them. CDR3 length: 17 amino acids. CDR3 sequence: CASTTRDSRYGEVEQFF. The CDR3 nucleotides read TGTGCCAGCACCACCCGGGACTCCCGATACGGCGAGGTTGAGCAGTTCTTC.

The rearrangement links TRBV10-3 to TRBJ2-1; 10 nucleotides match TRBD2. J gave up 8 bases and V 0 bases, and 10 bases lay outside the gene matches. There are 17 residues in the CDR3. Germline CDR1 reads ENHRY; CDR2 reads SYGVKD. The CDR3 protein is CAISESPSGSIGHEQFF. The CDR3 DNA sequence: TGTGCCATCAGTGAGTCACCTAGCGGGAGCATAGGGCATGAGCAGTTCTTC.

The V and J genes are TRBV7-8 and TRBJ2-7; 10 nucleotides line up with TRBD2. Losses at the gene ends were 5 bases for V and 2 bases for J; bases not matched to a gene: 9. Germline assignment: CDR1 SGHVS and CDR2 FQNEAQ. This CDR3 is 16 amino acids long. The CDR3 here is CASSRTTSGSPYEQYF. The CDR3 region has the DNA TGTGCCAGCAGCCGAACGACTAGCGGGTCACCCTACGAGCAGTACTTC.

The rearrangement uses TRBV6-6 and TRBJ1-5, with D tentatively TRBD1 (5 bases). From germline, CDR1 is MNHNY and CDR2 SVGAGI (reference sequence). The ends were cut back, 7 bases at V and 3 bases at J, with 10 bases in the middle. CDR3 size: 13 residues. The CDR3 spells CASMGGYNQPQHF. The CDR3 coding sequence is TGTGCCAGCATGGGGGGTTACAATCAGCCCCAGCATTTT.

This clone was seen more than once but under ten times. CDR3 amino acids: CASSFDLRGREKLFF. In nucleotides, the CDR3 is TGTGCCAGCAGCTTCGACTTGAGGGGGAGGGAAAAACTGTTTTTT. The rearrangement links TRBV5-4 to TRBJ1-4; a weak D match, TRBD1 (6 bases). Trimming removed 2 bases from V and 8 bases from J, with 16 bases in between. This CDR3 is 15 amino acids long. The V gene's germline CDR1 is SGHNT and CDR2 YYREEE (reference sequence).

This sequence joins TRBV18 and TRBJ2-7; TRBD1 aligns across 11 bases. There are 14 residues in the CDR3. Germline V lookup: CDR1 KGHSH, CDR2 LQKENI. The junction had 8 bases not matched to a gene; V was cut back by 6 bases and J by 7 bases. The CDR3 DNA reads TGTGCCAGCTCCCTGGGACAGGGGGTCCGAGAGCAGTACTTC. Amino acid sequence: CASSLGQGVREQYF.

Here the CDR3 reads CASSSQFNNQPQHF. The DNA of the CDR3 is TGTGCCAGCAGCTCCCAGTTTAACAATCAGCCCCAGCATTTT. The chain uses TRBV7-8 and TRBJ1-5, with D unclear. The CDR3 runs 14 residues. The V and J ends lost 4 bases and 3 bases respectively, with 10 bases between them. Germline loops: CDR1 SGHVS, CDR2 FQNEAQ.

The rearrangement joins TRBV11-2 to TRBJ1-2; D is unresolved. The CDR3 runs 16 residues. V was trimmed by 2 bases and J by 4 bases, leaving 17 bases between them. From germline, CDR1 is SGHAT and CDR2 FQNNGV. The CDR3 DNA reads TGTGCCAGCAGCTTATCTAGGACCGGGCCAGCCTATGGCTACACCTTC. The encoded protein is CASSLSRTGPAYGYTF.

The V call is TRBV7-9, the J call TRBJ1-3; D is undetermined. Between the trimmed V and J ends, which lost 5 bases and 5 bases, there was a span of 10 bases. The CDR3 consists of 13 residues. The V gene's germline CDR1 is SEHNR and CDR2 FQNEAQ (reference sequence). The CDR3 DNA reads as TGTGCCAGCAGCCTGACGCAAAGAAACACCATATATTTT. Residues: CASSLTQRNTIYF.

The V gene is TRBV9, the J gene TRBJ2-7, with D possibly being TRBD2 (5 bases). CDR1 and CDR2 from the germline V gene are SGDLS and YYNGEE. The CDR3 covers 14 residues. V lost 0 bases and J lost 1, with 8 bases in between. The CDR3 DNA sequence: TGTGCCAGCAGCGTAGGGTCGGGATCCTACGAGCAGTACTTC. This encodes CASSVGSGSYEQYF. The complete variable domain, with remaining parts taken from reference TRBV9 and TRBJ2-7, reads DSGVTQTPKHLITATGQRVTLRCSPRSGDLSVYWYQQSLDQGLQFLIQYYNGEERAKGNILERFSAQQFPDLHSELNLSSLELGDSALYFCASSVGSGSYEQYFGPGTRLTVT.

This chain connects TRBV9 to TRBJ2-2, with D possibly TRBD2 on 5 matching bases. CDR1 is SGDLS and CDR2 is YYNGEE in the germline V gene. This CDR3 is 17 amino acids long. With 2 bases removed from V and 5 bases from J, the gap between germline ends came to 19 bases. Here the CDR3 DNA reads TGTGCCAGCAGCGTGGAGGTTAGGCGTGGAGGAACCGGGGAGCTGTTTTTT. Protein: CASSVEVRRGGTGELFF. Combining the CDR3 with reference TRBV9 and TRBJ2-2 gives the whole variable domain DSGVTQTPKHLITATGQRVTLRCSPRSGDLSVYWYQQSLDQGLQFLIQYYNGEERAKGNILERFSAQQFPDLHSELNLSSLELGDSALYFCASSVEVRRGGTGELFFGEGSRLTVL.

Only a few counts were recorded for this clone. V usage is TRBV10-3 and J usage is TRBJ1-5, with D unclear. The V end was cut by 8 bases, the J end by 0 bases, with 8 bases between. The germline V gene encodes CDR1 ENHRY and CDR2 SYGVKD. The CDR3 contains 13 residues. The DNA of the CDR3 is TGTGCCATCCGTTCCGATAGCAATCAGCCCCAGCATTTT. Translating it yields CAIRSDSNQPQHF.

The chain is built from TRBV7-2 and TRBJ2-5; D is undetermined. The CDR3 length is 13 residues. Germline V lookup: CDR1 SGHTA, CDR2 FQGNSA. V was shortened by 4 bases and J by 4 bases, with 10 bases between the two germline ends. CDR3 nucleotide sequence: TGTGCCAGCAGCTCTCTGAGTAGAGAGACCCAGTACTTC. It codes for CASSSLSRETQYF.

V and J are TRBV5-6 and TRBJ1-5, with D perhaps matching TRBD1 (6 bases). This CDR3 is built from 13 residues. V was shortened by 4 bases and J by 4 bases, with 9 bases between the two germline ends. CDR1 and CDR2 (germline): SGHDT, YYEEEE. DNA of the CDR3: TGTGCCAGCAGCCCTAGGGGGAATCAGCCCCAGCATTTT. Translating it yields CASSPRGNQPQHF.

This clone was seen once. The chain recombines TRBV5-1 with TRBJ1-3, with D uncertain. This CDR3 spans 14 amino acids. Germline-derived CDR1 and CDR2 are SGHRS and YFSETQ. V was shortened by 4 bases and J by 0 bases, with 8 bases between the two germline ends. The CDR3 region is CASSPASSGNTIYF. The CDR3 coding sequence is TGCGCCAGCAGCCCTGCGAGCTCTGGAAACACCATATATTTT. Variable domain in full (rest from reference TRBV5-1 and TRBJ1-3): KAGVTQTPRYLIKTRGQQVTLSCSPISGHRSVSWYQQTPGQGLQFLFEYFSETQRNKGNFPGRFSGRQFSNSRSEMNVSTLELGDSALYLCASSPASSGNTIYFGEGSWLTVV.

The rearrangement joins TRBV4-3 to TRBJ2-1; 7 nucleotides agree with TRBD2. The CDR3 is made up of 14 amino acids. Germline loops: CDR1 LGHNA, CDR2 YSLEER. The V segment lost 5 bases and the J segment 1 base; nucleotides outside the gene matches: 2. CDR3 sequence: CASSRDYSYNEQFF. In DNA form, the CDR3 reads TGCGCCAGCAGCAGGGACTATTCCTACAATGAGCAGTTCTTC.

The chain links TRBV5-1 to TRBJ2-1, with unresolved D. This CDR3 contains 15 residues. The germline V gene encodes CDR1 SGHRS and CDR2 YFSETQ. Trimming left V 0 bases short and J 1 base short, with 8 bases between. The CDR3 DNA reads as TGCGCCAGCAGCTTGGCCGGGCTTTCCTACAATGAGCAGTTCTTC. This translates into CASSLAGLSYNEQFF.

This sequence joins TRBV4-3 and TRBJ2-7; D is undetermined. Germline assignment: CDR1 LGHNA and CDR2 YSLEER. V lost 0 bases to trimming and J lost 9 bases, with 12 bases between them. CDR3 length equals 13 residues. CDR3 residues: CASSQDYRGRQYF. The CDR3 nucleotides are TGCGCCAGCAGCCAAGATTATAGAGGAAGGCAGTACTTC.

This clone was seen a few times. The chain combines TRBV18 with TRBJ2-2; 8 nucleotides agree with TRBD2. The CDR3 runs 15 residues. Germline loops: CDR1 KGHSH, CDR2 LQKENI. J lost 3 bases, V lost 4 bases, and 4 bases had no gene match. This CDR3 is CASSRLGRDTGELFF. The DNA for the CDR3 is TGTGCCAGCTCACGGCTCGGGAGGGACACCGGGGAGCTGTTTTTT.

The chain recombines TRBV29-1 with TRBJ2-3, with TRBD1 identical over 7 bases. This CDR3 region has 13 residues. Looked up from germline, CDR1 is SQVTM and CDR2 is ANQGSEA. Trimming at V came to 6 bases and at J to 2 bases, leaving 5 bases not matched to a gene. CDR3 protein: CSVKQGITDTQYF. The CDR3 DNA sequence: TGCAGCGTAAAACAGGGGATCACAGATACGCAGTATTTT.

The rearrangement uses TRBV7-9 and TRBJ1-2; D remains ambiguous. Germline V gene lookup returns CDR1 SEHNR and CDR2 FQNEAQ (reference sequence). The ends were cut back, 1 base at V and 5 bases at J, with 11 bases in the middle. The CDR3 runs to 14 residues. The CDR3 sequence is CASSLGNSPYGYTF. CDR3 nucleotide sequence: TGTGCCAGCAGCTTAGGTAACAGTCCTTATGGCTACACCTTC.

V is TRBV2 and J is TRBJ2-7, with D possibly TRBD1 on 6 matching bases. Trimming shortened V by 6 bases and J by 3 bases, and 15 bases separated the two germline ends. This CDR3 has 14 amino acids. Germline V gene sequence: CDR1 SNHLY, CDR2 FYNNEI. In DNA form, the CDR3 reads TGTGCCAGCAGGGTCAGGGGCTACTTCTACGAGCAGTACTTC. It yields the protein CASRVRGYFYEQYF.

This clone was detected only once. The V call is TRBV5-5, the J call TRBJ2-7; 10 bases are a match to TRBD1. The ends lost 1 base at V and 2 bases at J; junction bases unmatched: 9. CDR3 length equals 17 residues. From germline, CDR1 is SGHKS and CDR2 YYEKEE (reference sequence). The CDR3 coding sequence is TGTGCCAGCAGCTTGAGACAGGGGGCGCAATCTACCTACGAGCAGTACTTC. Translating gives CASSLRQGAQSTYEQYF.

V gene TRBV4-1 combines with J gene TRBJ2-7, with 8 bases fitting TRBD1. The junction had 5 bases not matched to a gene; V was cut back by 3 bases and J by 4 bases. The CDR3 length is 14 residues. Germline values: CDR1 MGHRA, CDR2 YSYEKL. The CDR3 protein is CASSQEDREYEQYF. The CDR3 bases are TGCGCCAGCAGCCAGGAGGACAGGGAATACGAGCAGTACTTC.

The CDR3 protein is CASSALYGYTF. The CDR3 DNA is TGTGCCAGCAGTGCTCTTTATGGCTACACCTTC. V usage is TRBV6-1 and J usage is TRBJ1-2; D is uncertain. CDR3 size: 11 residues. Germline-derived CDR1 and CDR2 are MNHNS and SASEGT. Trimming took off 4 bases at V and 5 bases at J, with 5 bases between the two ends.

This chain connects TRBV5-8 to TRBJ2-5; TRBD2 agrees at 14 bases. CDR3 length: 17 amino acids. Germline-derived CDR1 and CDR2 are SGHTS and YDEGEE. V was clipped by 0 bases and J by 5 bases; unmatched bases: 6. For the CDR3, the DNA is TGTGCCAGCAGCTTGGGACTAGCGGGAGGGGTACTGGAGACCCAGTACTTC. Translating gives CASSLGLAGGVLETQYF. The entire variable domain, with the rest obtained from reference TRBV5-8 and TRBJ2-5, is as follows: EAGVTQSPTHLIKTRGQQATLRCSPISGHTSVYWYQQALGLGLQFLLWYDEGEERNRGNFPPRFSGRQFPNYSSELNVNALELEDSALYLCASSLGLAGGVLETQYFGPGTRLLVL.